This TCR beta chain was observed in a study of beta chain features in type 1 diabetes. The CDR3 has 15 residues. After removal of 5 bases from V and 4 bases from J, the junction contained 3 bases not matched to a gene. The V gene's germline CDR1 is LNHDA and CDR2 SQIVND (reference sequence). Expressed TCRB transcripts were sequenced after all isolated RNA was converted to cDNA. The assay was immunoSEQ multiplex PCR, and TCRdb's table has in-frame clones only and misses some. The data hold some 150,000 clones, with under 60% observed a single time. Material: Tregs from blood. The TCR originated in a man aged 18 to 30 in good health. The chain carries TRBV19 and TRBJ2-1; the match to TRBD2 covers 12 bases. The CDR3 sequence is CASSLTSGRYNEQFF. CDR3 in DNA: TGTGCCAGTAGTCTGACTAGCGGGAGATACAATGAGCAGTTCTTC.